The T cell receptor (beta chain) described here comes from a study of blood T cell repertoires in COVID-19. At the level of the study: Specimens from acute and convalescent COVID-19 originated in the United States, Italy and Spain. T cells, B-cell-depleted T cells, or PBMCs supplied cDNA or gDNA.

Original processing methods: Using reference gene primer amplification, nucleated cell counts were estimated. Clones were read by immunoSEQ multiplex PCR, and TCRdb kept only the in-frame ones, dropping some. Clonal size and the V and J genes are those of that table, whereas D and trimming came from the DNA. The sample includes about 140,000 clones, roughly 86% seen only once; the top ten take about 11%. Germline V gene data show CDR1 as SGHRS and CDR2 as YFSETQ. The J segment lost 1 base and the V segment lost 4 bases, leaving 5 bases of the junction unmatched. The CDR3 extends over 15 amino acids. Sequencing input: peripheral blood. This TCR came from a man aged 50-60 years with active or convalescent COVID-19. The rearrangement links TRBV5-1 to TRBJ1-1; 9 nucleotides line up with TRBD1. The CDR3 DNA follows: TGCGCCAGCAGCACGAGACAGGGGGGGAACACTGAAGCTTTCTTT. The encoded protein is CASSTRQGGNTEAFF.